This T cell receptor (beta chain) was observed in a study of shared clonotypes between healthy human individuals. Study at large: Per donor, three plates held CD4 naive cells, three held CD4 memory, two held CD8 naive and one held CD8 memory.

Germline lookup yields CDR1 SEHNR and CDR2 FQNEAQ (reference sequence). This CDR3 spans 17 amino acids. Trimming shortened V by 1 base and J by 1 base, and 11 bases separated the two germline ends. Generated by immunoSEQ multiplex PCR, the TCRdb table keeps only in-frame clones and is missing some. The sample has 950,000 to 1,300,000 clones; around 74% are singletons. This TCR came from a man between 18 and 29 years old in good health. The chain joins TRBV7-9 to TRBJ2-6, with D perhaps matching TRBD2 (6 bases). Sample: memory CD4+ T cells sorted from blood. The sample's subset: CD45RA-negative fraction. CDR3 in DNA: TGTGCCAGCAGCTTAGGGGGACTCGGGTCTGGGGCCAACGTCCTGACTTTC. This gives the protein CASSLGGLGSGANVLTF.